The T cell receptor beta chain described here comes from a study of tumor and adjacent non-tumor tissue in lung cancer. Whole-study findings and limits: Significantly higher TCR diversity was found in tumor than normal lung.

A word on this clonotype: No antigen is known for it. At one end, the junction sequence differs from germline, possibly due to a read error.

This CDR3 comprises 17 residues. The library came from three nested PCR rounds adapted from ARM-PCR protocols. TCRdb reprocessed the multiplex PCR reads via MiXCR and lists one record per CDR3 protein. This sample has more than 85,000 distinct CDR3 sequences, with under 65% found just once. No cell sorting was done before RNA was extracted from the tissue. Distant lung tissue was collected more than 3 cm away from the tumor edge. Between August and November 2014, newly diagnosed, chemotherapy-naive lung cancer patients underwent thoracic surgery in China. The TCR was taken from a man aged 60-69 years with non-small cell lung cancer. The sequencing sample was made of distant non-tumor lung tissue. The J gene is TRBJ2-1, the V gene TRBV12-3 or TRBV12-4; D perhaps matches TRBD2 (7 bases). The chain's CDR3 is CARSTPHGGLTGNGQFF. In DNA form, the CDR3 reads TGTGCCAGAAGTACACCCCACGGGGGGCTGACGGGCAATGGGCAGTTCTTC.